Presented here are 23 T cell receptor beta chains from one specimen sequenced in a study of cytomegalovirus exposure and HLA in healthy donors. PCR involved 60 Vbeta and 13 Jbeta primers. Data came from immunoSEQ multiplex PCR; TCRdb stores just in-frame clones and leaves some out. The repertoire consists of more than 110,000 clones, with about two thirds occurring once and the leading ten covering roughly 2%. The specimen sequenced was PBMCs. Receptors originate from a woman aged 55-70 years in good health and CMV-seropositive.

The V and J genes are TRBV28 and TRBJ1-1; no firm D call. Per the germline V gene, CDR1 is MDHEN and CDR2 is SYDVKM. V was cut by 3 bases and J by 6 bases, with 5 bases left in between. The CDR3 consists of 11 residues. This CDR3 is CASSFSAEAFF. CDR3 in DNA: TGTGCCAGCAGTTTCTCTGCTGAAGCTTTCTTT.

The chain has TRBV29-1 and TRBJ1-2; TRBD1 agrees at 8 bases. This CDR3 contains 13 residues. Trimming took 6 bases from V and 7 from J; bases not matched to a gene: 10. The germline gives CDR1 SQVTM, CDR2 ANQGSEA. The CDR3: CSVNSQGARGYTF. As DNA, the CDR3 is TGCAGCGTCAATTCCCAGGGGGCGCGTGGCTACACCTTC.

V is TRBV7-9 and J is TRBJ2-7; 12 bases are a match to TRBD2. Germline CDR1 reads SEHNR; CDR2 reads FQNEAQ (reference sequence). Trimming cost V 4 bases and J 8 bases; bases outside gene matches: 12. This CDR3 region has 16 residues. The CDR3: CASSWPLAGGSLKQYF. The CDR3 nucleotides are TGTGCCAGCAGCTGGCCCCTAGCGGGAGGGTCCTTAAAGCAGTACTTC. The full variable domain, in which reference TRBV7-9 and TRBJ2-7 provide the parts outside the CDR3, is DTGVSQNPRHKITKRGQNVTFRCDPISEHNRLYWYRQTLGQGPEFLTYFQNEAQLEKSRLLSDRFSAERPKGSFSTLEIQRTEQGDSAMYLCASSWPLAGGSLKQYFGPGTRLTVT.

The rearrangement joins TRBV6-1 to TRBJ2-1, with 7 bases aligning to TRBD2. V trimming: 3 bases; J trimming: 9 bases; junction bases outside the gene matches: 14. The CDR3 sequence is 16 residues long. CDR1 MNHNS and CDR2 SASEGT come from the germline V gene. CDR3 protein: CASSDKGGSRPLEQFF. The CDR3 DNA follows: TGTGCCAGCAGTGATAAGGGCGGGAGTCGCCCACTTGAGCAGTTCTTC.

The V and J genes are TRBV6-1 and TRBJ2-7, with a possible D match to TRBD1 (5 bases). From germline, CDR1 is MNHNS and CDR2 SASEGT. V lost 6 bases to trimming and J lost 3 bases, with 12 bases between them. The CDR3 length is 13 residues. CDR3 in DNA: TGTGCCAGCAGAGTAGGGGTTGACTACGAGCAGTACTTC. Amino acids: CASRVGVDYEQYF.

The table lists this clone with a few counts. This chain links TRBV15 with TRBJ2-7, with D maybe TRBD1 (6 bases). Deletions cut 0 bases from V and 2 bases from J, with 8 bases between. In germline, CDR1 is LNHNV, CDR2 YYDKDF (reference sequence). This CDR3 has 14 amino acids. The CDR3 DNA reads as TGTGCCACCAGCAGAGATCAGGGGCCCTACGAGCAGTACTTC. Translated, it gives CATSRDQGPYEQYF.

The chain couples TRBV2 to TRBJ2-3, with 7 bases lining up with TRBD2. After removal of 5 bases from V and 0 bases from J, the junction contained 5 bases not matched to a gene. The CDR3 totals 15 residues. The germline V gene encodes CDR1 SNHLY and CDR2 FYNNEI. CDR3: CASSLAGVSTDTQYF. The CDR3 DNA is TGTGCCAGCAGTTTAGCGGGCGTAAGCACAGATACGCAGTATTTT.

V gene TRBV18 combines with J gene TRBJ1-1; possible D gene TRBD1, 6 bases. The CDR3 is 14 residues long. The germline V gene has CDR1 KGHSH and CDR2 LQKENI. Trimming removed 8 bases at V and 0 bases at J, with 13 bases between. CDR3 in DNA: TGTGCCAGCACCCAGGGGTGGGTGAACACTGAAGCTTTCTTT. Its translation: CASTQGWVNTEAFF.

V gene TRBV10-3 combines with J gene TRBJ2-2; 7 nucleotides match TRBD1. Looked up from germline, CDR1 is ENHRY and CDR2 is SYGVKD. V was clipped by 10 bases and J by 2 bases; unmatched bases: 7. This CDR3 contains 14 residues. The CDR3 sequence is CATRDSRNTGELFF. As DNA, the CDR3 is TGTGCCACCCGGGACAGTCGAAACACCGGGGAGCTGTTTTTT.

In DNA form, the CDR3 reads TGTGCCAGCAGTTTATCGGACGGACAGGCTGGCTACACCTTC. Translating it yields CASSLSDGQAGYTF. The chain employs TRBV28 and TRBJ1-2; TRBD1 matches 7 bases. Looked up from germline, CDR1 is MDHEN and CDR2 is SYDVKM. CDR3 size: 14 residues. The V segment lost 1 base and the J segment 7 bases; nucleotides outside the gene matches: 6.

J is TRBJ2-1 and V is TRBV19; 8 nucleotides agree with TRBD2. Per germline, CDR1 LNHDA and CDR2 SQIVND (reference sequence). The length of the CDR3 is 17 residues. V lost 3 bases, J lost 7 bases, and 14 bases stayed unmatched. This CDR3 reads CASSIELVAGRRNEQFF. The DNA of the CDR3 is TGTGCCAGTAGTATCGAGCTAGTAGCGGGGCGGCGAAATGAGCAGTTCTTC. Full variable domain (remainder filled in from reference TRBV19 and TRBJ2-1): DGGITQSPKYLFRKEGQNVTLSCEQNLNHDAMYWYRQDPGQGLRLIYYSQIVNDFQKGDIAEGYSVSREKKESFPLTVTSAQKNPTAFYLCASSIELVAGRRNEQFFGPGTRLTVL.

Only a few counts were recorded for this clone. The chain joins TRBV27 to TRBJ2-1; TRBD2 agrees at 8 bases. This CDR3 region has 13 residues. Germline CDR1 is MNHEY and CDR2 is SMNVEV (reference sequence). The junction had 4 bases not matched to a gene; V was cut back by 11 bases and J by 1 base. The CDR3 nucleotides read TGTGCCTGCGGGAGGTTTTCCTACAATGAGCAGTTCTTC. Protein product: CACGRFSYNEQFF.

The rearrangement links TRBV9 to TRBJ2-1; tentatively, D is TRBD2 (6 bases). Between the trimmed V and J ends, which lost 7 bases and 2 bases, there was a span of 19 bases. CDR1 and CDR2 from the germline V gene are SGDLS and YYNGEE. The CDR3 spans 16 residues. CDR3 protein: CASAVGGGGAYNEQFF. CDR3 nucleotides: TGTGCCAGCGCAGTGGGGGGAGGCGGGGCCTACAATGAGCAGTTCTTC.

In this sample, this clone turned up once. The chain couples TRBV6-1 to TRBJ2-5, with no clear D. The CDR3 consists of 14 residues. Germline CDR1 MNHNS, CDR2 SASEGT. V lost 1 base and J lost 7, with 13 bases in between. The CDR3 DNA reads TGTGCCAGCAGTGAAGGTCCTCAGGAAGGGACCCAGTACTTC. Translating it yields CASSEGPQEGTQYF.

The rearrangement joins TRBV6-6 to TRBJ1-2; D gene ambiguous. Between the trimmed V and J ends, which lost 0 bases and 8 bases, there was a span of 16 bases. CDR3 size: 15 residues. Germline V gene sequence: CDR1 MNHNY, CDR2 SVGAGI (reference sequence). The CDR3 reads CASSYSGEPGPGYTF. CDR3 nucleotide sequence: TGTGCCAGCAGTTACTCTGGGGAGCCTGGTCCGGGCTACACCTTC.

V gene TRBV28 combines with J gene TRBJ2-6; TRBD2 is a possible D gene (6 bases). Between the trimmed V and J ends, which lost 6 bases and 0 bases, there was a span of 15 bases. CDR1 is MDHEN, CDR2 SYDVKM, per germline. This CDR3 is built from 17 residues. CDR3: CASSPMAGSSGANVLTF. For the CDR3, the DNA is TGTGCCAGCAGCCCGATGGCCGGGAGCTCTGGGGCCAACGTCCTGACTTTC.

In this sample, this clone turned up once. This chain connects TRBV19 to TRBJ2-5; no definite D call. In germline, CDR1 is LNHDA, CDR2 SQIVND (reference sequence). V was cut by 1 base and J by 1 base, with 7 bases left in between. This CDR3 has 14 amino acids. CDR3 DNA: TGTGCCAGTAGTATAGGGGCACTCCAAGAGACCCAGTACTTC. Translated: CASSIGALQETQYF.

This chain uses TRBV6-5 with TRBJ1-1; the match to TRBD1 covers 8 bases. The germline CDR1 and CDR2 sequences are MNHEY and SVGAGI. The CDR3 runs 13 residues. Trimming cost V 6 bases and J 3 bases; bases outside gene matches: 3. CDR3 sequence (DNA): TGTGCCAGCAGGGACAGGGATCACACTGAAGCTTTCTTT. Translated, it gives CASRDRDHTEAFF.

In this sample, this clone turned up a few times. This CDR3 is CASSSGTGVLTGELFF. CDR3 bases: TGCGCCAGCAGCTCCGGGACAGGGGTGCTCACCGGGGAGCTGTTTTTT. This chain uses TRBV5-1 with TRBJ2-2; 10 nucleotides line up with TRBD1. Germline V gives CDR1 SGHRS, CDR2 YFSETQ. V was pared by 3 bases and J by 4 bases, with 6 bases of the junction left unmatched. The CDR3 has 16 amino acids. Using reference TRBV5-1 and TRBJ2-2 for the parts outside the CDR3, the full variable domain is KAGVTQTPRYLIKTRGQQVTLSCSPISGHRSVSWYQQTPGQGLQFLFEYFSETQRNKGNFPGRFSGRQFSNSRSEMNVSTLELGDSALYLCASSSGTGVLTGELFFGEGSRLTVL.

This chain uses TRBV27 with TRBJ2-5; 12 nucleotides agree with TRBD2. CDR1 and CDR2 (germline): MNHEY, SMNVEV (reference sequence). This CDR3 comprises 18 residues. V gave up 4 bases and J gave up 2 bases; unmatched junction bases: 11. CDR3: CASSSDPPTSGGQETQYF. As DNA, the CDR3 is TGTGCCAGCAGTTCCGACCCCCCGACTAGCGGGGGACAAGAGACCCAGTACTTC.

The V gene is TRBV6-5, the J gene TRBJ1-2, with D possibly being TRBD1 (6 bases). This CDR3 contains 13 residues. V lost 6 bases to trimming and J lost 7 bases, with 15 bases between them. Germline values: CDR1 MNHEY, CDR2 SVGAGI. The CDR3 DNA is TGTGCCAGCAGCCCTAGGGGGGGGGCTGGCTACACCTTC. Translated, it gives CASSPRGGAGYTF.

The genes are TRBV6-1 and TRBJ2-3; 9 bases match TRBD2. Germline CDR1 MNHNS, CDR2 SASEGT. The CDR3 covers 15 residues. V trimming: 6 bases; J trimming: 3 bases; junction bases outside the gene matches: 7. CDR3: CASRVGLAETDTQYF. The CDR3 DNA sequence: TGTGCCAGCAGGGTGGGACTAGCAGAAACAGATACGCAGTATTTT.

This clone was counted a few times. This chain links TRBV4-1 with TRBJ1-2; maybe TRBD1 (5 bases). V dropped 0 bases and J dropped 6 bases, with 14 bases sitting between them. This CDR3 contains 15 residues. From germline, CDR1 is MGHRA and CDR2 YSYEKL. This CDR3 is CASSQERGGSDGYTF. CDR3 coding DNA: TGCGCCAGCAGCCAAGAAAGGGGAGGGTCCGATGGCTACACCTTC.